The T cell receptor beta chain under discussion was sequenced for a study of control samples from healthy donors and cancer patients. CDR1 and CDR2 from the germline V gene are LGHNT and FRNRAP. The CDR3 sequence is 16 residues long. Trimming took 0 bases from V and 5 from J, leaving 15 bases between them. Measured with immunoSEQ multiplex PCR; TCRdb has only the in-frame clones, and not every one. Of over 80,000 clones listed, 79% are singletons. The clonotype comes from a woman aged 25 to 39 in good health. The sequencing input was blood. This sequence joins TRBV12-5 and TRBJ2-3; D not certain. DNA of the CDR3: TGTGCTAGTGGTTTGGTATTGACCTTCCCCGGAGATACGCAGTATTTT. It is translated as CASGLVLTFPGDTQYF.